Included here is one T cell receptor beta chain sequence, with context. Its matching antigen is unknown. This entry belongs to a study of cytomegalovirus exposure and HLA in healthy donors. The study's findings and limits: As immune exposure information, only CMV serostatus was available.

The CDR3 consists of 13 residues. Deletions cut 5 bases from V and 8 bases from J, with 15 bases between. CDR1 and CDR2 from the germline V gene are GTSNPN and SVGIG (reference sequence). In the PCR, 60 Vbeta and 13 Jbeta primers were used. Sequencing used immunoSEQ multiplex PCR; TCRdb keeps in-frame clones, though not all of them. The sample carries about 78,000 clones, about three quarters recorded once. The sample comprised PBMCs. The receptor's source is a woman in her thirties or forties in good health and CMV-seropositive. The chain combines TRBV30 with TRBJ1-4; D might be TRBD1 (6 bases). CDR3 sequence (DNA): TGTGCCTGGGGGGGCAGGGGCCACGAAAAACTGTTTTTT. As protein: CAWGGRGHEKLFF.